The 10 T cell receptor beta chains given below trace back to one sample, sequenced in a study of tumor-infiltrating lymphocytes in oesophageal squamous cell carcinoma. MiXCR, applied by TCRdb to the PCR reads, yields one record per CDR3 protein. The sample contains roughly 14,000 distinct CDR3 sequences, 40% to 60% of which appear only once. The sequenced sample consisted of esophageal tumor tissue. These receptors all stem from a male donor with esophageal squamous cell carcinoma.

This clonotype was counted ten times or more. V and J are TRBV28 and TRBJ2-1; D possibly corresponds to TRBD1 (7 bases). Germline V gene lookup returns CDR1 MDHEN and CDR2 SYDVKM. The V end lost 6 bases, the J end lost 7 bases, and 19 bases lay between the germline ends. This CDR3 has 15 amino acids. The DNA of the CDR3 is TGTGCCAGCAGCCAAACAGGGGACTTTGTGAATGAGCAGTTCTTC. It codes for CASSQTGDFVNEQFF. Full variable domain (rest looked up from reference TRBV28 and TRBJ2-1): DVKVTQSSRYLVKRTGEKVFLECVQDMDHENMFWYRQDPGLGLRLIYFSYDVKMKEKGDIPEGYSVSREKKERFSLILESASTNQTSMYLCASSQTGDFVNEQFFGPGTRLTVL.

Relative to its sample, this clonotype is medium-sized. This chain links TRBV28 with TRBJ2-1, with TRBD2 matching 7 bases. The CDR3 spans 11 residues. Unmatched junction bases numbered 6, after V lost 5 bases and J lost 14 bases. Germline V lookup: CDR1 MDHEN, CDR2 SYDVKM. CDR3 DNA sequence: TGTGCCAGCAGTACCCGGGGGAGGGAGTTCTTC. This encodes CASSTRGREFF.

As for this clonotype: The CDR3 ends on some other residue instead of the conserved phenylalanine or tryptophan, so this is likely a read error. The limits of the CDR3 on the DNA are not certain, so only TCRdb's listed CDR3 is given. The chain recombines TRBV7-6 with TRBJ2-1; whether TRBD2, the table's D call, matches the DNA was not checked. The CDR3 contains 17 residues when both ends are counted. The germline gives CDR1 SGHVS, CDR2 FNYEAQ. The CDR3 loop is CASSLRTSGEETQYFGA.

At least ten counts were recorded for this clonotype. The chain joins TRBV12-3 or TRBV12-4 to TRBJ2-1; D is undetermined. The length of the CDR3 is 13 residues. The V end lost 3 bases, the J end lost 6 bases, and 9 bases lay between the germline ends. The CDR3 region has the DNA TGTGCCAGCAGTTTTCCAGCAGGCAATGAGCAGTTCTTC. Its translation: CASSFPAGNEQFF.

V is TRBV7-3 and J is TRBJ2-1; no reliable D call. V dropped 5 bases and J dropped 5 bases, with 7 bases sitting between them. The CDR3 has 12 residues. Per the germline V gene, CDR1 is SGHTA and CDR2 is FQGTGA. The CDR3 DNA reads TGTGCCAGCAGCCCGTCGAACAATGAGCAGTTCTTC. Its translation is CASSPSNNEQFF.

This chain joins TRBV6-5 and TRBJ2-1; D call uncertain. The germline V gene has CDR1 MNHEY and CDR2 SVGAGI. V was pared by 7 bases and J by 6 bases, with 19 bases between. The CDR3 loop spans 15 amino acids. The CDR3 region is CASNRLRGVSNEQFF. CDR3 DNA sequence: TGTGCCAGCAATCGATTGAGAGGAGTTAGCAATGAGCAGTTCTTC.

Here the CDR3 reads CASSLDIEPYEQYF. The CDR3 DNA reads TGTGCCAGCAGCTTAGATATAGAGCCCTACGAGCAGTACTTC. J is TRBJ2-3 and V is TRBV7-6; D gene ambiguous. The J call could be wrong; TRBJ2-7 is a better fit for the DNA end. Germline V gene data show CDR1 as SGHVS and CDR2 as FNYEAQ. The CDR3 is made up of 14 amino acids.

This chain connects TRBV7-3 to TRBJ2-3; D remains unclear. The germline V gene has CDR1 SGHTA and CDR2 FQGTGA. Deletions cut 5 bases from V and 0 bases from J, with 15 bases between. This CDR3 is 16 amino acids long. As DNA, the CDR3 is TGTGCCAGCAGCCCCACCGTGATAGATAGCACAGATACGCAGTATTTT. Its protein is CASSPTVIDSTDTQYF. The full variable domain, rest sourced from reference TRBV7-3 and TRBJ2-3, is GAGVSQTPSNKVTEKGKYVELRCDPISGHTALYWYRQSLGQGPEFLIYFQGTGAADDSGLPNDRFFAVRPEGSVSTLKIQRTERGDSAVYLCASSPTVIDSTDTQYFGPGTRLTVL.

The gene calls are TRBV11-3 and TRBJ2-3, with D unclear. The CDR3 is made up of 16 amino acids. Germline values: CDR1 SGHNT, CDR2 YENEEA. Deletions cut 5 bases from V and 2 bases from J, with 17 bases between. CDR3 sequence (DNA): TGTGCCAGCAGCGAACGACATCGAACCAACACAGATACGCAGTATTTT. Translation: CASSERHRTNTDTQYF.

This clonotype was detected ten times or more. This chain connects TRBV10-2 to TRBJ2-4, with TRBD2 as a possible D gene (5 bases). Germline V gives CDR1 WSHSY, CDR2 SAAADI. There are 13 residues in the CDR3. Trimming removed 3 bases at V and 9 bases at J, with 12 bases between. Written as DNA, the CDR3 is TGCGCCAGCAGTGAAAATCGGCGGGCCATTCAGTACTTC. Protein sequence: CASSENRRAIQYF.